These T cell receptor beta chains were read from a single sample in a study of blood T cell repertoires in COVID-19. Some clones are missing from TCRdb's copy, which holds only in-frame ones; the method was immunoSEQ multiplex PCR. This sample has 120,000 or so clones, with around two thirds found just once. Sequencing used peripheral blood. The receptor set was obtained from a woman aged 70 to 79 with acute or convalescent COVID-19. Both conserved end residues are part of each CDR3. A D gene is named only where the DNA matches it firmly. The listing skips clone size in some rows; elsewhere it reads once, few, many or a size class.

>TRBV27|-|TRBJ1-5|-
TGTGCCAGCAGTTTATGGGCCGGAGGAGATCAGCCCCAGCATTTT
CASSLWAGGDQPQHF
>TRBV28|-|TRBJ2-7|TRBD2
TGTGCCAGCACCGGCGGCGATAGCGGGAACTACGAGCAGTACTTC
CASTGGDSGNYEQYF
>TRBV7-9|-|TRBJ1-1|-
TGTGCCAGCAGCTTAGGGTTTCAGGGCGACGGCACTGAAGCTTTCTTT
CASSLGFQGDGTEAFF
>TRBV28|-|TRBJ1-4|-
TGTGCCAGCGAAACAGGCGCAACTAATGAAAAACTGTTTTTT
CASETGATNEKLFF
>TRBV6-5|once|TRBJ2-5|TRBD1
TGTGCCAGCGGTAGGATACAGGGGGCAGGAGAGACCCAGTACTTC
CASGRIQGAGETQYF
>TRBV10-3|-|TRBJ2-6|-
TGTGCCATCAGAGCTACAGGGTCTGGGGCCAACGTCCTGACTTTC
CAIRATGSGANVLTF
>TRBV29-1|few|TRBJ1-1|-
TGCAGCGTTGAAAGCGGGGCTAACACTGAAGCTTTCTTT
CSVESGANTEAFF
>TRBV6-2/TRBV6-3|-|TRBJ2-5|TRBD1
TGTGCCAGCAGTTACCTGGGACAGGGTACTGGGGGTGTTTGGACCCAGTACTTC
CASSYLGQGTGGVWTQYF
>TRBV4-3|-|TRBJ1-2|-
TGCGCCAGCAGCCAAGATCAGGGCATTGGCTATGGCTACACCTTC
CASSQDQGIGYGYTF
>TRBV24-1|-|TRBJ2-3|-
TGTGCCACCAGTGATGATACTAGTACAGATACGCAGTATTTT
CATSDDTSTDTQYF
>TRBV18|-|TRBJ1-4|-
TGTGCCAGCTCACCACTCCAGGCCGTGGAACTGTTTTTT
CASSPLQAVELFF
>TRBV27|-|TRBJ1-5|TRBD1
TGTGCCAGCAGTTTGCAGGGGGTATCTCAGCCCCAGCATTTT
CASSLQGVSQPQHF
>TRBV7-9|-|TRBJ1-2|TRBD1
TGTGCCAGCAGCTTAGGGGGGGACAGATCAAACTATGGCTACACCTTC
CASSLGGDRSNYGYTF
>TRBV10-1|many|TRBJ2-7|TRBD2
TGCGCCACCTCTAGCGGGGGGGCCTACGAGCAGTACTTC
CATSSGGAYEQYF
>TRBV28|few|TRBJ1-1|-
TGTGCCAGCAGTACTCACCTCAGGGGACCCCCGAAACCTTTCTTT
CASSTHLRGPPKPFF
>TRBV7-9|-|TRBJ2-4|-
TGTGCCAGCAGCTTAGCGAGTGGAAACATTCAGTACTTC
CASSLASGNIQYF
>TRBV4-2|-|TRBJ1-2|-
TGTGCCAGCAGCCAAGGGGTGGAGGGGATGGGCTACACCTTC
CASSQGVEGMGYTF
>TRBV5-4|-|TRBJ1-2|-
TGTGCCAGCAGCACCGGGAATGGAAACTATGGCTACACCTTC
CASSTGNGNYGYTF
>TRBV7-6|-|TRBJ1-6|TRBD1
TGTGCCAGCAGCCCCGGGACAGGGGGCCAATCCTATAATTCACCCCTCCACTTT
CASSPGTGGQSYNSPLHF
>TRBV6-2/TRBV6-3|few|TRBJ2-2|TRBD1
TGTGCCAGCAGTTCGGGACAGGGAGACACCGGGGAGCTGTTTTTT
CASSSGQGDTGELFF
>TRBV6-4|-|TRBJ1-5|-
TGTGCCAGCAGTGACCCGCAGGGTTGGATTTACAGAGACCTGTGTAGCAATCAGCCCCAGCATTTT
CASSDPQGWIYRDLCSNQPQHF
>TRBV4-1|-|TRBJ1-2|TRBD1
TGCGCCAGCAGCCAACCGAGGGGGGACAGGCTAGTCTATGGCTACACCTTC
CASSQPRGDRLVYGYTF
>TRBV6-5|-|TRBJ1-2|-
TGTGCCGTGAAGAGGTCCCGCTCCAACAACTATGGCTACACCTTC
CAVKRSRSNNYGYTF
>TRBV28|once|TRBJ2-2|TRBD1
TGTGCCAGCAGTCCCGGGACAGCCGCGAACACCGGGGAGCTGTTTTTT
CASSPGTAANTGELFF
>TRBV4-1|-|TRBJ1-1|-
TGCGCCAGCAGCCCAGGGGCCGGTGAAGCTTTCTTT
CASSPGAGEAFF
>TRBV9|-|TRBJ2-2|TRBD1
TGTGCCAGCAGCGCCGGACAGGGGACCACCGGGGAGCTGTTTTTT
CASSAGQGTTGELFF
>TRBV27|few|TRBJ2-1|-
TGTGCCAGCAGCCGGGGGGCCTCCTACAATGAGCAGTTCTTC
CASSRGASYNEQFF
>TRBV15|-|TRBJ1-1|TRBD1
TGTGCCACCAGCAGCACAGGGGGAAAGAACACTGAAGCTTTCTTT
CATSSTGGKNTEAFF
>TRBV5-1|-|TRBJ2-2|TRBD1
TGCGCCAGCAAGATGGGACAGACCCACACCGGGGAGCTGTTTTTT
CASKMGQTHTGELFF
>TRBV10-3|few|TRBJ1-2|TRBD1
TGTGCCATCAGTGCTCAGACAGGGGGTTATGGCTACACCTTC
CAISAQTGGYGYTF
>TRBV11-3|once|TRBJ2-1|TRBD2
TGTGCCAGCAGCCCGCGGACTAGCGGGTATTACAATGAGCAGTTCTTC
CASSPRTSGYYNEQFF
>TRBV25-1|-|TRBJ2-3|-
TGTGCCAGCAGTGATCCGCGCCGCACAGATACGCAGTATTTT
CASSDPRRTDTQYF
>TRBV7-6|-|TRBJ2-7|-
TGTGCCGTGGGGAGTGGGAGTGTGTACGAGCAGTACTTC
CAVGSGSVYEQYF
>TRBV18|-|TRBJ1-2|-
TGTGCCAGCTCAGCCACCCAGTTAAACTATGGCTACACCTTC
CASSATQLNYGYTF
>TRBV7-2|-|TRBJ2-5|-
TGTGCCAGCAGCTTAGCTGGGCCGTTCCAGGTCGGAGAGACCCAGTACTTC
CASSLAGPFQVGETQYF
>TRBV5-1|-|TRBJ1-2|-
TGCGCCAGCAAGGGGCAACCGACGGACTATGGCTACACCTTC
CASKGQPTDYGYTF
>TRBV12-3/TRBV12-4|-|TRBJ2-1|-
TGTGCCAGCAGTTCAGGGCATGAGCAGTTCTTC
CASSSGHEQFF
>TRBV11-2|-|TRBJ2-7|TRBD1
TGTGCCAGCAGCTTTAACCCGGGACAGACCTACGAGCAGTACTTC
CASSFNPGQTYEQYF
>TRBV21-1|-|TRBJ2-6|-
TGTGCCAGCAGCAAGAGGGACAGAGTCTCTGGGGCCAACGTCCTGACTTTC
CASSKRDRVSGANVLTF
>TRBV10-3|-|TRBJ1-3|TRBD1
TGTGCCATCAGTGGGACAGGGGTTGACGGAAACACCATATATTTT
CAISGTGVDGNTIYF
>TRBV2|-|TRBJ2-4|TRBD2
TGTGCCAGCAGTGGAGGGGGGACTAGAGGGAACATTCAGTACTTC
CASSGGGTRGNIQYF
>TRBV25-1|-|TRBJ1-6|TRBD1
TGTGCCAGCAGCATGACAGGGATTTATTCACCCCTCCACTTT
CASSMTGIYSPLHF
>TRBV15|-|TRBJ2-5|TRBD2
TGTGCCACCAGCAGAGTGCTTTTGCGGGAGAGCGAGACCCAGTACTTC
CATSRVLLRESETQYF